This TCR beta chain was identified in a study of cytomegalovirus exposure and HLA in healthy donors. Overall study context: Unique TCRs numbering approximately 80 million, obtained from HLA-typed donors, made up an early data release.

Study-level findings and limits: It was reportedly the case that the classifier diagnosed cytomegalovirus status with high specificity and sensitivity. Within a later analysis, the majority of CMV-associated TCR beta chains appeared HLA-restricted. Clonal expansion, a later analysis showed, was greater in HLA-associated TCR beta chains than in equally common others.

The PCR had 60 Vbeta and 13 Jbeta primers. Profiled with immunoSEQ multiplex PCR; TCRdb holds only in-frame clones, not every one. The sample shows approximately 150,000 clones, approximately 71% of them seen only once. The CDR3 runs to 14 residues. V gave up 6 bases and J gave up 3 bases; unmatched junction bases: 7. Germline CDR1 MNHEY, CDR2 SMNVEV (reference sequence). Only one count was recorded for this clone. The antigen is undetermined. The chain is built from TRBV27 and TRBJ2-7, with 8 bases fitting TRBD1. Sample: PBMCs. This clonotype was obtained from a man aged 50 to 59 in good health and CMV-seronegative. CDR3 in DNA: TGTGCCAGCAGCCCAAGGACAGGGAGCTACGAGCAGTACTTC. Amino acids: CASSPRTGSYEQYF.